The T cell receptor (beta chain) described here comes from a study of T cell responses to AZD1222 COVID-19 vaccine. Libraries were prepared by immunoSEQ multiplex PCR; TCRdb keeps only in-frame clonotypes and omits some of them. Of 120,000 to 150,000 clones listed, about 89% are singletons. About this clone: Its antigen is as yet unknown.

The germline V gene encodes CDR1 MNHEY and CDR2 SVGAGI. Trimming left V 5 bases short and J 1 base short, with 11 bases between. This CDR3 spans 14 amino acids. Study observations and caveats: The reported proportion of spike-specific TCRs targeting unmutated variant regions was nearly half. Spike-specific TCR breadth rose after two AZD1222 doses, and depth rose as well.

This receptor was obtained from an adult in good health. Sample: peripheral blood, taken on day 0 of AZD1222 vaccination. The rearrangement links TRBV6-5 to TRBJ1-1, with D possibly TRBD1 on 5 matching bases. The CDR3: CASSTKDTNTEAFF. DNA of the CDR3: TGTGCCAGCAGTACTAAGGACACGAACACTGAAGCTTTCTTT.